This TCR beta chain came from a study of identical twins. A few counts support this clonotype. The antigen remains unidentified. With template switching, a universal primer site was added, and the cDNA carried unique molecular identifiers. Each CDR3 protein is one row after TCRdb ran MiXCR on the 5' RACE reads. The data hold roughly 250,000 distinct CDR3 sequences, with 11% to 15% observed a single time. General study points: Abundant cord blood beta clonotypes carried fewer insertions; memory repertoires showed none. Out-of-frame alpha sequences common to twins exhibited a surplus of low generation probability. Twin pairs had excess sharing that was weaker in beta out-of-frame sequences.

Trimming cost V 1 base and J 1 base, with 9 bases left between them. This CDR3 is built from 16 residues. Germline lookup yields CDR1 SGHDT and CDR2 YYEEEE. The sequencing sample was made of memory (CD45RO+) T cells sorted from blood. The receptor was derived from a young woman in good health. The chain has TRBV5-6 and TRBJ2-6; the D gene is possibly TRBD1 (6 bases). CDR3 region: CASSLLGQSGANVLTF. CDR3 bases: TGTGCCAGCAGCTTGCTCGGACAGTCTGGGGCCAACGTCCTGACTTTC. The whole variable domain, filled in from reference TRBV5-6 and TRBJ2-6, reads DAGVTQSPTHLIKTRGQQVTLRCSPKSGHDTVSWYQQALGQGPQFIFQYYEEEERQRGNFPDRFSGHQFPNYSSELNVNALLLGDSALYLCASSLLGQSGANVLTFGAGSRLTVL.